This TCR beta chain stems from a study of cytomegalovirus exposure and HLA in healthy donors. The CDR3 totals 18 residues. Germline loops: CDR1 SGHAT, CDR2 FQDESV (reference sequence). With 5 bases clipped from V and 6 bases from J, the junction kept 21 bases outside the gene matches. The PCR contained 60 Vbeta and 13 Jbeta primers. The assay was immunoSEQ multiplex PCR, and TCRdb's table has in-frame clones only and misses some. The sample has under 200,000 clones, about four fifths seen once; the top ten hold around 7%. V is TRBV11-1 and J is TRBJ1-2; 7 nucleotides match TRBD1. Sample: PBMCs. The sequence came from a male donor in good health and CMV-seropositive. The CDR3 DNA reads as TGTGCCAGCAGCCTGTTACAGTCCCCCCGGGGACAGCGACATGGCTACACCTTC. It yields the protein CASSLLQSPRGQRHGYTF. The variable domain in full, with the rest retrieved from reference TRBV11-1 and TRBJ1-2, is EAEVAQSPRYKITEKSQAVAFWCDPISGHATLYWYRQILGQGPELLVQFQDESVVDDSQLPKDRFSAERLKGVDSTLKIQPAELGDSAMYLCASSLLQSPRGQRHGYTFGSGTRLTVV.